The 18 T cell receptor beta chains below were found in one sample sequenced in a study of neoadjuvant anti-PD-1 for oral cavity cancer. Profiling relied on immunoSEQ multiplex PCR, and the TCRdb table lists in-frame clones only, not all of them. The sample yields about 68,000 clones, around 84% seen once. Time point described: after neoadjuvant nivolumab, at surgical resection. The source material was PBMCs, sampled after nivolumab (anti-PD-1) treatment. The receptors derive from a person between 35 and 79 years old with oral cavity squamous cell carcinoma.

In its sample, this clone was seen a few times. This chain connects TRBV15 to TRBJ1-4; weak D call: TRBD1 (5 bases). The germline gives CDR1 LNHNV, CDR2 YYDKDF (reference sequence). V was cut by 2 bases and J by 3 bases, with 16 bases left in between. The CDR3 length is 17 residues. The CDR3 DNA is TGTGCCACCAGCAGACCTAGCGGGGGAAGGGCTAATGAAAAACTGTTTTTT. Translating it yields CATSRPSGGRANEKLFF.

The CDR3 sequence: CASSDRLGTEAFF. The CDR3 region has the DNA TGTGCCAGCAGTGACAGGTTGGGCACTGAAGCTTTCTTT. The chain couples TRBV2 to TRBJ1-1; D remains ambiguous. V lost 3 bases to trimming and J lost 4 bases, with 9 bases between them. Germline loops: CDR1 SNHLY, CDR2 FYNNEI. The CDR3 loop spans 13 amino acids.

The gene calls are TRBV14 and TRBJ1-2; D not resolved. Germline-derived CDR1 and CDR2 are SGHDN and FVKESK. V dropped 1 base and J dropped 2 bases, with 20 bases sitting between them. This CDR3 has 18 residues. The CDR3: CASSQGDGLQSLNYGYTF. The DNA for the CDR3 is TGTGCCAGCAGCCAAGGTGATGGCCTCCAGTCCTTAAACTATGGCTACACCTTC.

The chain carries TRBV6-1 and TRBJ1-2; 7 bases map to TRBD1. Trimming cost V 4 bases and J 4 bases; bases outside gene matches: 9. CDR1 is MNHNS and CDR2 is SASEGT in the germline V gene. This CDR3 spans 15 amino acids. The CDR3 DNA sequence: TGTGCCAGCAGTGCAGAACAGGGGTATGGCTATGGCTACACCTTC. This encodes CASSAEQGYGYGYTF.

This rearrangement joins TRBV10-3 to TRBJ2-3, with a weak D call TRBD2 (5 bases). Trimming removed 9 bases from V and 6 bases from J, with 13 bases in between. This CDR3 has 12 residues. Germline V gene sequence: CDR1 ENHRY, CDR2 SYGVKD. CDR3 DNA: TGTGCCATTGGCAGGACTGACGATACGCAGTATTTT. The encoded protein is CAIGRTDDTQYF.

The chain recombines TRBV12-5 with TRBJ1-1; possibly TRBD1 for D (5 bases). Trimming took 3 bases from V and 5 from J, leaving 7 bases between them. The CDR3 is 12 amino acids. Per the germline V gene, CDR1 is LGHNT and CDR2 is FRNRAP. The CDR3 is CASGLGETEAFF. DNA of the CDR3: TGTGCTAGTGGTTTAGGGGAAACTGAAGCTTTCTTT.

This clone was counted a few times. The chain uses TRBV4-1 and TRBJ1-1; no clear D. Trimming took off 1 base at V and 2 bases at J, with 8 bases between the two ends. The CDR3 totals 14 residues. Per germline, CDR1 MGHRA and CDR2 YSYEKL. The CDR3 is CASSQGLENTEAFF. The CDR3 nucleotides are TGCGCCAGCAGCCAAGGGCTAGAAAACACTGAAGCTTTCTTT.

Concerning this clone: The same CDR3 also results from other DNA sequences found in this sample. The CDR3 DNA is TGTGCCTGGAGTGTCAGCGGGAGGGGAGATACGCAGTATTTT. Its translation is CAWSVSGRGDTQYF. V usage is TRBV30 and J usage is TRBJ2-3; 10 positions match TRBD2. CDR1 and CDR2 (germline): GTSNPN, SVGIG (reference sequence). With V trimmed by 0 bases and J by 5 bases, 2 bases remained unmatched. The CDR3 consists of 14 residues. Full variable domain (missing parts from reference TRBV30 and TRBJ2-3): SQTIHQWPATLVQPVGSPLSLECTVEGTSNPNLYWYRQAAGRGLQLLFYSVGIGQISSEVPQNLSASRPQDRQFILSSKKLLLSDSGFYLCAWSVSGRGDTQYFGPGTRLTVL.

The chain is built from TRBV28 and TRBJ2-5; no reliable D call. The CDR3 length is 13 residues. The V end was cut by 3 bases, the J end by 2 bases, with 7 bases between. Germline V gene sequence: CDR1 MDHEN, CDR2 SYDVKM. Written as DNA, the CDR3 is TGTGCCAGCAGTTTCGAGTGGCAAGAGACCCAGTACTTC. Its protein product is CASSFEWQETQYF.

The CDR3 coding sequence is TGCGCCAGCAGCTTGCCGCTCAGGGGCGAGCAGTACTTC. Its translation is CASSLPLRGEQYF. The V call is TRBV5-1, the J call TRBJ2-7, with D maybe TRBD1 (6 bases). This CDR3 contains 13 residues. Germline-derived CDR1 and CDR2 are SGHRS and YFSETQ. V was trimmed by 1 base and J by 6 bases, leaving 11 bases between them.

This clone was detected only once. The V and J genes are TRBV19 and TRBJ2-7; tentative D call: TRBD2 (7 bases). Germline values: CDR1 LNHDA, CDR2 SQIVND (reference sequence). V lost 4 bases, J lost 1 base, and 14 bases lay in between. There are 15 residues in the CDR3. The CDR3 DNA is TGTGCCAGTAGTACACAGGGAGGGGGGTCCTACGAGCAGTACTTC. Translating gives CASSTQGGGSYEQYF.

This chain uses TRBV6-6 with TRBJ2-3, with TRBD2 identical over 8 bases. Trimming took 2 bases from V and 9 from J; bases not matched to a gene: 13. CDR1 and CDR2 (germline): MNHNY, SVGAGI (reference sequence). The length of the CDR3 is 16 residues. The CDR3 is CASSYRASGSAETQYF. CDR3 sequence (DNA): TGTGCCAGCAGTTACCGGGCTAGCGGGTCTGCCGAAACGCAGTATTTT.

This clone was detected many times. V and J are TRBV25-1 and TRBJ1-5, with 7 bases identical to TRBD1. This CDR3 is 15 amino acids long. The germline V gene encodes CDR1 MGHDK and CDR2 SYGVNS. The ends lost 3 bases at V and 3 bases at J; junction bases unmatched: 5. CDR3 protein: CASSEFGTDNQPQHF. The DNA of the CDR3 is TGTGCCAGCAGTGAGTTCGGGACAGACAATCAGCCCCAGCATTTT. The full variable domain, completed using reference TRBV25-1 and TRBJ1-5, is EADIYQTPRYLVIGTGKKITLECSQTMGHDKMYWYQQDPGMELHLIHYSYGVNSTEKGDLSSESTVSRIRTEHFPLTLESARPSHTSQYLCASSEFGTDNQPQHFGDGTRLSIL.

The J gene is TRBJ2-1, the V gene TRBV10-3, with D perhaps TRBD2 (5 bases). The CDR3 extends over 16 amino acids. Trimming left V 2 bases short and J 3 bases short, with 14 bases between. In germline, CDR1 is ENHRY, CDR2 SYGVKD. The CDR3: CAISEPGLTGYNEQFF. CDR3 coding DNA: TGTGCCATCAGTGAGCCAGGACTTACCGGCTACAATGAGCAGTTCTTC.

This chain links TRBV19 with TRBJ2-7; TRBD1 matches at 8 bases. Germline V gives CDR1 LNHDA, CDR2 SQIVND (reference sequence). The CDR3 loop spans 16 amino acids. V gave up 4 bases and J gave up 2 bases; unmatched junction bases: 10. CDR3 loop: CASSNTRTGRAYEQYF. CDR3 nucleotides: TGTGCCAGTAGTAATACTAGGACAGGGAGAGCCTACGAGCAGTACTTC. Using reference TRBV19 and TRBJ2-7 for the parts outside the CDR3, the full variable domain is DGGITQSPKYLFRKEGQNVTLSCEQNLNHDAMYWYRQDPGQGLRLIYYSQIVNDFQKGDIAEGYSVSREKKESFPLTVTSAQKNPTAFYLCASSNTRTGRAYEQYFGPGTRLTVT.

V is TRBV5-1 and J is TRBJ2-5; 7 bases are shared with TRBD1. Germline V CDR1 and CDR2: SGHRS, YFSETQ. CDR3 length: 16 residues. J gave up 2 bases and V 2 bases, and 9 bases lay outside the gene matches. CDR3 region: CASSFTLGTVQETQYF. Here the CDR3 DNA reads TGCGCCAGCAGCTTTACACTCGGGACAGTTCAAGAGACCCAGTACTTC. The full variable domain, rest sourced from reference TRBV5-1 and TRBJ2-5, is KAGVTQTPRYLIKTRGQQVTLSCSPISGHRSVSWYQQTPGQGLQFLFEYFSETQRNKGNFPGRFSGRQFSNSRSEMNVSTLELGDSALYLCASSFTLGTVQETQYFGPGTRLLVL.

The genes are TRBV19 and TRBJ1-2, with D perhaps TRBD1 (5 bases). The length of the CDR3 is 13 residues. V was pared by 5 bases and J by 7 bases, with 14 bases between. Per the germline V gene, CDR1 is LNHDA and CDR2 is SQIVND (reference sequence). The CDR3 DNA follows: TGTGCCAGTAGTGACCGGACAATCGGTGGCTACACCTTC. Translating gives CASSDRTIGGYTF. The entire variable domain, with the rest obtained from reference TRBV19 and TRBJ1-2, is as follows: DGGITQSPKYLFRKEGQNVTLSCEQNLNHDAMYWYRQDPGQGLRLIYYSQIVNDFQKGDIAEGYSVSREKKESFPLTVTSAQKNPTAFYLCASSDRTIGGYTFGSGTRLTVV.

This chain connects TRBV7-9 to TRBJ2-1, with TRBD2 matching 8 bases. Germline-derived CDR1 and CDR2 are SEHNR and FQNEAQ (reference sequence). Trimming at V came to 8 bases and at J to 6 bases, leaving 18 bases not matched to a gene. The CDR3 consists of 17 residues. CDR3 bases: TGTGCCAGCGACCCCCCTGGGAGCGGGAGTGTAATCAATGAGCAGTTCTTC. Translated, it gives CASDPPGSGSVINEQFF.